The sequence of this T cell receptor beta chain was determined in a study of T cell repertoires in cytomegalovirus infection. Study-level information: Shared public TCR beta signatures pointed to both CMV infection and a matching HLA type. Study-level findings and limits: CMV carriers having the relevant HLA were flagged by cumulative public TCR beta family frequency. CMV-specific TCR beta clonotypes restricted by HLA-C dominated the ex vivo response.

TCRdb analysed the reads with MiXCR anew, one entry per CDR3 protein. Altogether more than 75,000 distinct CDR3 sequences are present, less than 4.5% being singletons, with the ten largest covering under 6%. This clonotype has ten or more counts. Its antigen remains unidentified. Trimming took 5 bases from V and 4 from J, leaving 18 bases between them. Germline lookup yields CDR1 DFQATT and CDR2 SNEGSKA (reference sequence). The CDR3 loop spans 15 amino acids. The sequence was collected from a human donor in good health (CMV status not recorded). Some clones in this sample may be carry-over from other donors' samples. The chain is built from TRBV20-1 and TRBJ2-1; no reliable D call. The specimen was PBMCs. In nucleotides, the CDR3 is TGCAGTGCTTTCAAGGACCGAGGAACTTACAATGAGCAGTTCTTC. Residues: CSAFKDRGTYNEQFF.